Listed below are T cell receptor beta chains from one sample, sequenced in a study of shared clonotypes between healthy human individuals. TCRdb keeps only in-frame clones here, not all; method: immunoSEQ multiplex PCR. The table lists hundreds of thousands of clones, approximately 92% of them singletons. The sample taken for sequencing was naive CD8+ T cells sorted from blood. Receptor source: a man aged 30 to 45 in good health. The CDR3 runs from the conserved cysteine through the conserved F or W. D genes are given only for firm matches. Rows may omit the clone size; those that give it use once, few, many or a size class.

.	TRBV11-1	TRBD1	TRBJ2-7	CASSLAQGTGTYEQYF	TGTGCCAGCAGCTTAGCCCAAGGGACAGGGACCTACGAGCAGTACTTC
once	TRBV4-3	TRBD1	TRBJ2-7	CASSQSEGTGSYEQYF	TGCGCCAGCAGCCAATCCGAAGGGACAGGCAGCTACGAGCAGTACTTC
once	TRBV5-4	.	TRBJ1-1	CASTPGGANTEAFF	TGTGCCAGCACCCCGGGCGGGGCGAACACTGAAGCTTTCTTT
.	TRBV18	TRBD1	TRBJ2-5	CASSPAGTGYQETQYF	TGTGCCAGCTCACCGGCCGGGACAGGGTACCAAGAGACCCAGTACTTC
.	TRBV6-5	.	TRBJ2-2	CASSNLDSTGELFF	TGTGCCAGCAGCAACTTGGACTCAACAGGGGAGCTGTTTTTT
.	TRBV9	.	TRBJ2-5	CASNVGTVQETQYF	TGTGCCAGCAACGTGGGGACGGTCCAAGAGACCCAGTACTTC
.	TRBV30	.	TRBJ1-5	CAWGPGTKAQPQHF	TGTGCCTGGGGCCCGGGAACCAAGGCTCAGCCCCAGCATTTT
.	TRBV7-9	TRBD2	TRBJ2-3	CASSLPLAVTDTQYF	TGTGCCAGCAGCTTACCCCTAGCGGTCACAGATACGCAGTATTTT
.	TRBV11-2	.	TRBJ2-3	CASRLDTDTQYF	TGTGCCAGCAGGCTAGACACAGATACGCAGTATTTT
.	TRBV5-1	TRBD2	TRBJ2-7	CASSLEVAASGSYEQYF	TGCGCCAGCAGCTTGGAAGTGGCGGCTAGCGGGAGCTACGAGCAGTACTTC
.	TRBV7-8	TRBD1	TRBJ1-5	CASSFRQGAGNQPQHF	TGTGCCAGCAGCTTTAGACAGGGGGCAGGCAATCAGCCCCAGCATTTT
.	TRBV5-6	TRBD1	TRBJ2-7	CASSPTGDYEQYF	TGTGCCAGCAGCCCGACAGGGGACTACGAGCAGTACTTC
.	TRBV5-4	.	TRBJ2-1	CASSLLNLPYNEQFF	TGTGCCAGCAGCTTGCTCAACCTCCCTTACAATGAGCAGTTCTTC
.	TRBV11-3	TRBD2	TRBJ2-1	CASSLLAGGGNEQFF	TGTGCCAGCAGCCTACTAGCGGGAGGGGGCAATGAGCAGTTCTTC
.	TRBV11-2	TRBD2	TRBJ2-1	CASSLGTRSSYNEQFF	TGTGCCAGCAGCTTAGGGACTAGGAGCTCCTACAATGAGCAGTTCTTC
.	TRBV7-9	.	TRBJ1-3	CASRTGGGNTIYF	TGTGCCAGCAGGACGGGGGGTGGAAACACCATATATTTT
once	TRBV15	TRBD2	TRBJ2-1	CATSRDLGTSKPQFF	TGTGCCACCAGCAGAGATCTTGGGACTAGTAAGCCTCAGTTCTTC
.	TRBV19	.	TRBJ2-7	CASSITRALSYEQYF	TGTGCCAGTAGTATTACACGGGCCCTCTCCTACGAGCAGTACTTC
.	TRBV2	.	TRBJ2-1	CASIMGRGELNEQFF	TGTGCCAGCATTATGGGCAGGGGAGAACTAAATGAGCAGTTCTTC
few	TRBV7-9	TRBD2	TRBJ2-1	CASSFGLAGDGEQFF	TGTGCCAGCAGCTTCGGACTAGCGGGAGATGGCGAGCAGTTCTTC
.	TRBV27	TRBD1	TRBJ1-4	CASSFSRQGSNEKLFF	TGTGCCAGCAGTTTTTCTAGACAGGGCTCTAATGAAAAACTGTTTTTT
few	TRBV5-4	.	TRBJ1-1	CASSLLGDWGTEAFF	TGTGCCAGCAGCTTGTTGGGGGACTGGGGCACTGAAGCTTTCTTT
.	TRBV6-5	.	TRBJ2-7	CASSSTLTSSYEQYF	TGTGCCAGCAGCTCGACACTGACTAGCTCCTACGAGCAGTACTTC
.	TRBV10-1	.	TRBJ2-6	CVEGKDRANVLTF	TGCGTCGAAGGAAAGGACAGGGCCAACGTCCTGACTTTC
.	TRBV7-6	TRBD1	TRBJ2-7	CASSPGTGGAPHEQYF	TGTGCCAGCAGCCCCGGGACAGGGGGCGCCCCCCACGAGCAGTACTTC
.	TRBV27	TRBD2	TRBJ2-7	CASSALSSGFSYEQYF	TGTGCCAGCAGCGCCCTTTCTAGCGGGTTCTCCTACGAGCAGTACTTC
.	TRBV5-6	TRBD2	TRBJ2-3	CASSLAGGGPTQYF	TGTGCCAGCAGCTTAGCGGGAGGGGGTCCTACGCAGTATTTT
.	TRBV9	.	TRBJ2-1	CASSVSGAWNEQFF	TGTGCCAGCAGCGTGTCGGGAGCTTGGAATGAGCAGTTCTTC